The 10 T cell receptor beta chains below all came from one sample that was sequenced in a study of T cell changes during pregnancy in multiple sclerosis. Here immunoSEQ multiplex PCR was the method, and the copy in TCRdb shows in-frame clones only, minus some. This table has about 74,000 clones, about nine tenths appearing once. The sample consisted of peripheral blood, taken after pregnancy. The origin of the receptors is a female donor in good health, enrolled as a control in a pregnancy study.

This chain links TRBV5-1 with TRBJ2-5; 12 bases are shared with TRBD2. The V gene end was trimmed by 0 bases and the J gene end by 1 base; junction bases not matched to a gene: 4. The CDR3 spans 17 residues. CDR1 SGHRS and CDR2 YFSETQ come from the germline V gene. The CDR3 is CASSLAASGGAQETQYF. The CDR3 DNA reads TGCGCCAGCAGCTTGGCGGCTAGCGGGGGGGCCCAAGAGACCCAGTACTTC.

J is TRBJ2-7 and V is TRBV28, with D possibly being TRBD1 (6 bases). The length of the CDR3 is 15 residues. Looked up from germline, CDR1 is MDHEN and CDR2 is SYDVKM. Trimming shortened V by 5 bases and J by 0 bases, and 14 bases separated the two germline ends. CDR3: CASSRTDSLSYEQYF. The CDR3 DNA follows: TGTGCCAGCAGTCGAACGGACAGCCTCTCCTACGAGCAGTACTTC.

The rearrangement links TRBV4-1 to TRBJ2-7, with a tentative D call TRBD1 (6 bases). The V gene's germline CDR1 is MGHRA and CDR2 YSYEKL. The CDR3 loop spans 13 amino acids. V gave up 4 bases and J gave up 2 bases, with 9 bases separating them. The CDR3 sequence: CASSRQATYEQYF. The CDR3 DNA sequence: TGCGCCAGCAGCCGACAGGCCACCTACGAGCAGTACTTC.

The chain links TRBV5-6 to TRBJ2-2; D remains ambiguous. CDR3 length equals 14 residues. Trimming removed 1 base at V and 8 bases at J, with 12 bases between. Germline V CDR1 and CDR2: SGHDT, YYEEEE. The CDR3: CASSLSLTVGELFF. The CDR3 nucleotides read TGTGCCAGCAGCTTGTCCCTCACGGTAGGGGAGCTGTTTTTT.

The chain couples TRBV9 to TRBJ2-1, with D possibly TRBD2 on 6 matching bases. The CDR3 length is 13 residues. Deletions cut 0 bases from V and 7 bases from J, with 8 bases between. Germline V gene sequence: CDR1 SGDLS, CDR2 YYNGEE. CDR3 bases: TGTGCCAGCAGCGTAGGTAGCGGAAATGAGCAGTTCTTC. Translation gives CASSVGSGNEQFF. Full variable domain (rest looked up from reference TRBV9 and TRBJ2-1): DSGVTQTPKHLITATGQRVTLRCSPRSGDLSVYWYQQSLDQGLQFLIQYYNGEERAKGNILERFSAQQFPDLHSELNLSSLELGDSALYFCASSVGSGNEQFFGPGTRLTVL.

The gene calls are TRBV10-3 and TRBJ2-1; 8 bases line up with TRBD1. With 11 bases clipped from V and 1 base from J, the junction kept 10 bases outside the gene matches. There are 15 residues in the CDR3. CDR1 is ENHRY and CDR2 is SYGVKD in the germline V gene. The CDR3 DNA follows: TGTGCCGCCACTGGGGACAGGACATCCTACAATGAGCAGTTCTTC. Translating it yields CAATGDRTSYNEQFF.

The CDR3 nucleotides are TGTGCCAGCAGTTTACGGGTCACCGGGGAGCTGTTTTTT. Translation: CASSLRVTGELFF. The chain links TRBV27 to TRBJ2-2, with D hard to call. The ends were cut back, 2 bases at V and 4 bases at J, with 5 bases in the middle. Germline CDR1 and CDR2: MNHEY and SMNVEV (reference sequence). The CDR3 covers 13 residues.

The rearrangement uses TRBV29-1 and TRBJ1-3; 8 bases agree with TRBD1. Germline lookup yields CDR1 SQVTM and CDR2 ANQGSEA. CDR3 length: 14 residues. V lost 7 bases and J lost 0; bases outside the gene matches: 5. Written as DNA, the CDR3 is TGCAGCGGGGGGACAGGTTCCTCTGGAAACACCATATATTTT. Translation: CSGGTGSSGNTIYF.

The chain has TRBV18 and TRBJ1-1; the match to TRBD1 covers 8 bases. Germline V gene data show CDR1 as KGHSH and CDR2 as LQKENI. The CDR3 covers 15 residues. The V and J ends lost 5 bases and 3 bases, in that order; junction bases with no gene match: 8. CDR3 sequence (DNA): TGTGCCAGCTCATCTGCTCCGGGACAGGACACTGAAGCTTTCTTT. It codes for CASSSAPGQDTEAFF.

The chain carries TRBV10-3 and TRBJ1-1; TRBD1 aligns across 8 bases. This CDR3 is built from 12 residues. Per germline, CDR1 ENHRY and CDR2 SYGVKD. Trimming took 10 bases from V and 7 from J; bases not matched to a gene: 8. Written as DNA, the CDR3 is TGTGCCACATACTCAACAGGGGGTGAAGCTTTCTTT. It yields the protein CATYSTGGEAFF.